Listed here are 24 T cell receptor beta chains from one sample, sequenced in a study of siplizumab effects on memory and regulatory T cells. Libraries were prepared by immunoSEQ multiplex PCR; TCRdb keeps only in-frame clonotypes and omits some of them. The sample consists of about 110,000 clones, roughly 89% of them appearing once. The sample was CD4+ T cells sorted from blood. These receptors were obtained from a human donor in good health.

The chain uses TRBV5-6 and TRBJ2-5, with D unclear. Trimming cost V 3 bases and J 1 base, with 7 bases left between them. Germline V lookup: CDR1 SGHDT, CDR2 YYEEEE. The CDR3 contains 13 residues. CDR3 sequence reads: CASSSTLQETQYF. The CDR3 coding sequence is TGTGCCAGCAGCTCGACTCTCCAAGAGACCCAGTACTTC.

V and J are TRBV9 and TRBJ2-3; D gene uncertain. Trimming left V 0 bases short and J 4 bases short, with 6 bases between. This CDR3 has 13 amino acids. CDR1 and CDR2 from the germline V gene are SGDLS and YYNGEE. The CDR3 DNA sequence: TGTGCCAGCAGCGTAGCCTCTCCAGATACGCAGTATTTT. It yields the protein CASSVASPDTQYF.

The CDR3 nucleotides are TGCGCCATCCCGCCGGGACTAGCGGGAACAGGGGGGTCATTCACGCAGTATTTT. Translation gives CAIPPGLAGTGGSFTQYF. This chain joins TRBV5-1 and TRBJ2-3, with 13 bases fitting TRBD2. The ends lost 9 bases at V and 9 bases at J; junction bases unmatched: 22. Germline V gene lookup returns CDR1 SGHRS and CDR2 YFSETQ. This CDR3 spans 18 amino acids.

The V gene is TRBV7-8, the J gene TRBJ2-5, with D uncertain. The end of the DNA aligns better with TRBJ2-7, so the J call may be wrong. The CDR3 is made up of 13 amino acids. CDR1 SGHVS and CDR2 FQNEAQ come from the germline V gene. The CDR3: CASSLAGYYEQYF. The CDR3 DNA is TGTGCCAGCAGCTTAGCGGGTTACTACGAGCAGTACTTC.

This clone was seen a few times. The chain combines TRBV7-2 with TRBJ2-5; D possibly uses TRBD1 or TRBD2 (6 bases each). Germline V gene lookup returns CDR1 SGHTA and CDR2 FQGNSA. The V end lost 3 bases, the J end lost 4 bases, and 12 bases lay between the germline ends. The CDR3 has 14 residues. CDR3 nucleotide sequence: TGTGCCAGCAGCTTGGATTGGGGGGCAGAGACCCAGTACTTC. Translation: CASSLDWGAETQYF.

This clone was counted a few times. The V and J genes are TRBV4-1 and TRBJ1-1; D gene ambiguous. V shed 4 bases and J shed 4 bases, with 7 bases lying between them. The CDR3 sequence is 12 residues long. Per the germline V gene, CDR1 is MGHRA and CDR2 is YSYEKL. Written as DNA, the CDR3 is TGCGCCAGCAGCCCTCCCGGCACTGAAGCTTTCTTT. It encodes CASSPPGTEAFF.

J is TRBJ2-6 and V is TRBV2; D not resolved. The germline V and J ends were trimmed by 7 bases and 1 base, with 8 bases remaining between them. Germline lookup yields CDR1 SNHLY and CDR2 FYNNEI. CDR3 length: 14 residues. The CDR3 spells CASKMTSGANVLTF. The CDR3, as DNA: TGTGCCAGCAAGATGACTTCTGGGGCCAACGTCCTGACTTTC.

This sequence joins TRBV5-1 and TRBJ2-1; TRBD2 agrees at 7 bases. This CDR3 region has 16 residues. The germline V gene has CDR1 SGHRS and CDR2 YFSETQ. V shed 0 bases, J shed 2 bases, and the junction held 5 bases outside the gene matches. CDR3 bases: TGCGCCAGCAGCTTGGCCCAAGGGAGGGCCTACAATGAGCAGTTCTTC. Translation gives CASSLAQGRAYNEQFF.

The chain links TRBV7-9 to TRBJ2-3, with TRBD2 matching over 8 bases. This CDR3 has 16 amino acids. V lost 2 bases, J lost 2 bases, and 6 bases stayed unmatched. Germline V gene sequence: CDR1 SEHNR, CDR2 FQNEAQ (reference sequence). Here the CDR3 DNA reads TGTGCCAGCAGCTTACCCAGCGGGAGCGCCACAGATACGCAGTATTTT. Encoded protein: CASSLPSGSATDTQYF.

The chain employs TRBV6-1 and TRBJ2-1; D gene uncertain. The CDR3 covers 12 residues. Trimming removed 4 bases from V and 5 bases from J, with 6 bases in between. The germline V gene has CDR1 MNHNS and CDR2 SASEGT. The CDR3 region has the DNA TGTGCCAGCAGTGTCCACAACAATGAGCAGTTCTTC. It encodes CASSVHNNEQFF.

This rearrangement joins TRBV19 to TRBJ2-2; a possible D gene is TRBD2 (6 bases). V gave up 8 bases and J gave up 4 bases, with 17 bases separating them. The CDR3 covers 15 residues. Germline CDR1 reads LNHDA; CDR2 reads SQIVND (reference sequence). The CDR3 DNA follows: TGTGCCAGTCGCCAACCGGGACTCCCCACCGGGGAGCTGTTTTTT. It specifies CASRQPGLPTGELFF.

The chain is built from TRBV4-2 and TRBJ1-5, with D unclear. The germline CDR1 and CDR2 sequences are LGHNA and YNFKEQ. V gave up 0 bases and J gave up 9 bases, with 18 bases separating them. The CDR3 totals 16 residues. The CDR3 DNA reads TGTGCCAGCAGCCAAGATGCCGGCGGCGGGTATCGGCCCCAGCATTTT. This translates into CASSQDAGGGYRPQHF.

This sequence joins TRBV4-1 and TRBJ1-1; 11 bases align to TRBD1. This CDR3 contains 15 residues. The germline CDR1 and CDR2 sequences are MGHRA and YSYEKL. V gave up 4 bases and J gave up 6 bases; unmatched junction bases: 7. CDR3 loop: CASSPGQGARAEAFF. For the CDR3, the DNA is TGCGCCAGCAGCCCCGGACAGGGGGCGCGCGCTGAAGCTTTCTTT.

This clone was observed a single time. The genes are TRBV12-5 and TRBJ1-2; 9 bases map to TRBD1. CDR3 length: 14 amino acids. V gave up 5 bases and J gave up 6 bases; unmatched junction bases: 7. The germline gives CDR1 LGHNT, CDR2 FRNRAP. The CDR3 bases are TGTGCTAGTGGTCCCGGGACAGGGCTTCATGGCTACACCTTC. Its translation is CASGPGTGLHGYTF. Filled out from reference TRBV12-5 and TRBJ1-2, the complete variable domain reads DARVTQTPRHKVTEMGQEVTMRCQPILGHNTVFWYRQTMMQGLELLAYFRNRAPLDDSGMPKDRFSAEMPDATLATLKIQPSEPRDSAVYFCASGPGTGLHGYTFGSGTRLTVV.

This CDR3 reads CASSYSSWGVDTQYF. CDR3 bases: TGTGCCAGCAGTTACTCGAGTTGGGGAGTTGATACGCAGTATTTT. This chain uses TRBV6-5 with TRBJ2-3, with a possible D match to TRBD2 (5 bases). Trimming took off 0 bases at V and 6 bases at J, with 13 bases between the two ends. Looked up from germline, CDR1 is MNHEY and CDR2 is SVGAGI. This CDR3 region has 15 residues.

The chain uses TRBV30 and TRBJ2-1; TRBD2 matches at 16 bases. This CDR3 is built from 18 residues. Germline CDR1 is GTSNPN and CDR2 is SVGIG (reference sequence). Trimming removed 0 bases from V and 4 bases from J; junction bases left unmatched: 6. CDR3 bases: TGTGCCTGGAGTGTGTTAGGGACTAGCGGGAGGGATTACAATGAGCAGTTCTTC. This sequence encodes CAWSVLGTSGRDYNEQFF.

The chain uses TRBV7-2 and TRBJ2-7; D not certain. Per the germline V gene, CDR1 is SGHTA and CDR2 is FQGNSA. Trimming removed 5 bases from V and 4 bases from J, with 18 bases in between. This CDR3 has 15 amino acids. CDR3 sequence (DNA): TGTGCCAGCAGCCCGAGCCCGGGCCGTCGGTACGAGCAGTACTTC. This translates into CASSPSPGRRYEQYF.

The chain uses TRBV10-1 and TRBJ1-1; possibly TRBD1 for D (6 bases). CDR1 is WNHNN and CDR2 is SYGVQD in the germline V gene (reference sequence). This CDR3 is built from 10 residues. Trimming removed 10 bases from V and 11 bases from J, with 14 bases in between. This chain's CDR3 is CATGAENAFF. As DNA, the CDR3 is TGCGCCACGGGGGCGGAAAACGCTTTCTTT.

The chain joins TRBV5-6 to TRBJ2-3; TRBD1 might be the D (6 bases). This CDR3 is built from 15 residues. Deletions cut 3 bases from V and 3 bases from J, with 14 bases between. The germline V gene encodes CDR1 SGHDT and CDR2 YYEEEE. CDR3 nucleotide sequence: TGTGCCAGCAGCTCCGGACAGCTGACTACAGATACGCAGTATTTT. Amino acid sequence: CASSSGQLTTDTQYF.

The chain joins TRBV7-3 to TRBJ1-1, with D unclear. V shed 6 bases and J shed 4 bases, with 12 bases lying between them. CDR3 length: 13 residues. Germline V gives CDR1 SGHTA, CDR2 FQGTGA. DNA of the CDR3: TGTGCCAGCAGTCGACAAATCGGCACTGAAGCTTTCTTT. As protein: CASSRQIGTEAFF.

The chain carries TRBV9 and TRBJ2-1; 12 bases are shared with TRBD2. In germline, CDR1 is SGDLS, CDR2 YYNGEE. This CDR3 has 17 amino acids. V was pared by 3 bases and J by 7 bases, with 11 bases of the junction left unmatched. CDR3 in DNA: TGTGCCAGCAGCGCTATGCTAGCGGGGGGGCTTAAGAATGAGCAGTTCTTC. Translated, it gives CASSAMLAGGLKNEQFF. Using reference TRBV9 and TRBJ2-1 for the parts outside the CDR3, the full variable domain is DSGVTQTPKHLITATGQRVTLRCSPRSGDLSVYWYQQSLDQGLQFLIQYYNGEERAKGNILERFSAQQFPDLHSELNLSSLELGDSALYFCASSAMLAGGLKNEQFFGPGTRLTVL.

This clone was detected once. The V gene is TRBV5-6, the J gene TRBJ2-3; TRBD2 aligns across 8 bases. The germline CDR1 and CDR2 sequences are SGHDT and YYEEEE. J gave up 0 bases and V 4 bases, and 4 bases lay outside the gene matches. The CDR3 length is 15 residues. The CDR3 region is CASSTLAASTDTQYF. The CDR3 coding sequence is TGTGCCAGCAGCACACTAGCGGCGAGCACAGATACGCAGTATTTT.

This chain links TRBV7-3 with TRBJ2-1; TRBD2 is a possible D gene (5 bases). Trimming pared 5 bases from V and 1 base from J, leaving 12 bases between. Per germline, CDR1 SGHTA and CDR2 FQGTGA. There are 15 residues in the CDR3. The CDR3 region has the DNA TGTGCCAGCAGCCTACGGGGTCCGTCCTACAATGAGCAGTTCTTC. Amino acids: CASSLRGPSYNEQFF.

The rearrangement uses TRBV7-8 and TRBJ1-2; D ambiguous. This CDR3 has 13 amino acids. Germline values: CDR1 SGHVS, CDR2 FQNEAQ. V lost 3 bases, J lost 3 bases, and 8 bases lay in between. The CDR3 region is CASSFDKDYGYTF. The DNA of the CDR3 is TGTGCCAGCAGCTTCGACAAGGACTATGGCTACACCTTC.